The 29 T cell receptor beta chains below all came from one sample that was sequenced in a study of T cell responses to AZD1222 COVID-19 vaccine. Only in-frame clones appear in the TCRdb table, and some are missing; sequencing was by immunoSEQ multiplex PCR. The sample contains roughly 80,000 clones, 88% of which appear only once. Sequences were derived from peripheral blood, sampled on day 0 of MenACWY control vaccination. Receptors were obtained from an adult in good health.

The gene calls are TRBV6-1 and TRBJ1-3; TRBD1 agrees at 10 bases. V lost 4 bases to trimming and J lost 2 bases; unmatched junction nucleotides: 5. The length of the CDR3 is 16 residues. Germline CDR1 MNHNS, CDR2 SASEGT. The DNA for the CDR3 is TGTGCCAGCAGTGCGACAGGGGGCGATACTGGAAACACCATATATTTT. Translation: CASSATGGDTGNTIYF.

The chain combines TRBV6-6 with TRBJ2-1, with D unclear. The germline V gene has CDR1 MNHNY and CDR2 SVGAGI (reference sequence). This CDR3 has 13 amino acids. The V gene lost 6 bases and the J gene lost 4 bases, with 10 bases spanning the gap. CDR3 sequence (DNA): TGTGCCAGCAGCATGACGCAGTACAATGAGCAGTTCTTC. Protein sequence: CASSMTQYNEQFF.

This clone was observed a handful of times. V usage is TRBV27 and J usage is TRBJ2-7; TRBD2 might be the D (6 bases). Trimming pared 3 bases from V and 6 bases from J, leaving 9 bases between. This CDR3 contains 12 residues. From germline, CDR1 is MNHEY and CDR2 SMNVEV (reference sequence). The CDR3 DNA is TGTGCCAGCAGTTTCTTGGGGGGCGAGCAGTACTTC. It yields the protein CASSFLGGEQYF.

The chain links TRBV2 to TRBJ2-1; D might be TRBD1 or TRBD2, each matching 6 bases. Germline CDR1 SNHLY, CDR2 FYNNEI. Trimming took 1 base from V and 4 from J, leaving 14 bases between them. This CDR3 has 16 amino acids. The CDR3 coding sequence is TGTGCCAGCAGTGAAGTGGGGGGCCCACCTTACAATGAGCAGTTCTTC. Amino acids: CASSEVGGPPYNEQFF.

The chain links TRBV2 to TRBJ2-1; 7 bases agree with TRBD1. There are 14 residues in the CDR3. The ends lost 4 bases at V and 8 bases at J; junction bases unmatched: 8. Germline loops: CDR1 SNHLY, CDR2 FYNNEI. For the CDR3, the DNA is TGTGCCAGCAGTGGATCAGGGGGTCTGGATGAGCAGTTCTTC. Translating it yields CASSGSGGLDEQFF. The whole variable domain, remainder taken from reference TRBV2 and TRBJ2-1, is EPEVTQTPSHQVTQMGQEVILRCVPISNHLYFYWYRQILGQKVEFLVSFYNNEISEKSEIFDDQFSVERPDGSNFTLKIRSTKLEDSAMYFCASSGSGGLDEQFFGPGTRLTVL.

The chain has TRBV7-2 and TRBJ1-2, with TRBD1 as a possible D gene (5 bases). With 0 bases removed from V and 1 base from J, the gap between germline ends came to 9 bases. CDR3 size: 15 residues. Germline-derived CDR1 and CDR2 are SGHTA and FQGNSA. CDR3 DNA sequence: TGTGCCAGCAGCTTAGCTACAGGACTTAACTATGGCTACACCTTC. It specifies CASSLATGLNYGYTF. The full variable domain, completed using reference TRBV7-2 and TRBJ1-2, is GAGVSQSPSNKVTEKGKDVELRCDPISGHTALYWYRQSLGQGLEFLIYFQGNSAPDKSGLPSDRFSAERTGGSVSTLTIQRTQQEDSAVYLCASSLATGLNYGYTFGSGTRLTVV.

This sequence joins TRBV4-3 and TRBJ1-5; unclear D gene. Between the trimmed V and J ends, which lost 0 bases and 3 bases, there was a span of 12 bases. CDR3 length: 16 residues. Germline CDR1 is LGHNA and CDR2 is YSLEER. Here the CDR3 DNA reads TGCGCCAGCAGCCAAGATTCGGGCATTCCCAATCAGCCCCAGCATTTT. It yields the protein CASSQDSGIPNQPQHF.

V usage is TRBV4-3 and J usage is TRBJ1-5; D may be TRBD1 (5 bases). Trimming took off 0 bases at V and 6 bases at J, with 12 bases between the two ends. Germline V gives CDR1 LGHNA, CDR2 YSLEER. The CDR3 consists of 15 residues. The CDR3 DNA reads as TGCGCCAGCAGCCAAGATGGGGGGGAGGGTCAGCCCCAGCATTTT. This encodes CASSQDGGEGQPQHF.

The chain uses TRBV5-1 and TRBJ1-1; 7 positions agree with TRBD1. V was pared by 3 bases and J by 4 bases, with 12 bases of the junction left unmatched. The CDR3 loop spans 16 amino acids. Germline lookup yields CDR1 SGHRS and CDR2 YFSETQ. The CDR3 region is CASSSTPGGIRTEAFF. CDR3 sequence (DNA): TGCGCCAGCAGCTCGACTCCAGGGGGAATCCGCACTGAAGCTTTCTTT.

The V call is TRBV30, the J call TRBJ1-6; the D is unclear. CDR1 is GTSNPN, CDR2 SVGIG, per germline (reference sequence). Between the trimmed V and J ends, which lost 0 bases and 0 bases, there was a span of 9 bases. CDR3 length: 16 amino acids. As DNA, the CDR3 is TGTGCCTGGAGTGTAAGTCAGAGCTCCTATAATTCACCCCTCCACTTT. As protein: CAWSVSQSSYNSPLHF.

CDR3 in DNA: TGTGCCAGCAGTGAATCGTGGGGCGCGGGGACTGAAGCTTTCTTT. It is translated as CASSESWGAGTEAFF. The J gene is TRBJ1-1, the V gene TRBV6-1; tentative D call: TRBD1 (5 bases). V lost 2 bases and J 5 bases, leaving 15 bases between the germline ends. CDR1 and CDR2 from the germline V gene are MNHNS and SASEGT. This CDR3 comprises 15 residues.

The rearrangement uses TRBV24-1 and TRBJ2-1; 13 bases are a match to TRBD2. V trimming: 1 base; J trimming: 4 bases; junction bases outside the gene matches: 3. This CDR3 region has 17 residues. In germline, CDR1 is KGHDR, CDR2 SFDVKD. CDR3 coding DNA: TGTGCCACCAGTGATTTTCGACTAGCGGGGGGTTACAATGAGCAGTTCTTC. Its protein product is CATSDFRLAGGYNEQFF.

This clone appeared a few times. This rearrangement joins TRBV5-1 to TRBJ1-3; D is uncertain. The CDR3 has 16 amino acids. Between the trimmed V and J ends, which lost 0 bases and 4 bases, there was a span of 14 bases. Germline V CDR1 and CDR2: SGHRS, YFSETQ. The CDR3 bases are TGCGCCAGCAGCTTGGTCGGACCGCACCTCGGAAACACCATATATTTT. Residues: CASSLVGPHLGNTIYF.

The chain links TRBV11-2 to TRBJ1-3, with D uncertain. This CDR3 has 15 residues. Germline assignment: CDR1 SGHAT and CDR2 FQNNGV. Trimming cost V 0 bases and J 0 bases, with 6 bases left between them. The CDR3 DNA reads as TGTGCCAGCAGCTTAGATGGGGTCTCTGGAAACACCATATATTTT. This codes for CASSLDGVSGNTIYF.

V is TRBV15 and J is TRBJ2-2; maybe TRBD2 (7 bases). V shed 5 bases and J shed 3 bases, with 13 bases lying between them. The CDR3 has 15 amino acids. Germline CDR1 and CDR2: LNHNV and YYDKDF (reference sequence). This CDR3 is CATSWGGQYTGELFF. In DNA form, the CDR3 reads TGTGCCACCAGCTGGGGGGGGCAGTACACCGGGGAGCTGTTTTTT.

This chain uses TRBV15 with TRBJ2-6; D is unclear. In germline, CDR1 is LNHNV, CDR2 YYDKDF (reference sequence). The CDR3 runs to 16 residues. V was cut by 1 base and J by 0 bases, with 7 bases left in between. This CDR3 is CATSRVRNSGANVLTF. In DNA form, the CDR3 reads TGTGCCACCAGCAGAGTTCGGAACTCTGGGGCCAACGTCCTGACTTTC.

The rearrangement uses TRBV6-2 or TRBV6-3 and TRBJ1-2; the match to TRBD1 covers 7 bases. CDR3 size: 14 residues. CDR1 is MNHEY, CDR2 SVGEGT, per germline. J was trimmed by 4 bases and V by 4 bases; bases with no gene match: 6. The CDR3 region is CASSFGQATYGYTF. CDR3 DNA: TGTGCCAGCAGTTTCGGACAGGCAACCTATGGCTACACCTTC.

The gene calls are TRBV30 and TRBJ2-7; D unclear. V lost 1 base and J lost 2, with 6 bases in between. Germline CDR1 is GTSNPN and CDR2 is SVGIG (reference sequence). There are 12 residues in the CDR3. As DNA, the CDR3 is TGTGCCTGGAGTGGACAAACCTACGAGCAGTACTTC. It is translated as CAWSGQTYEQYF.

This clone has a single count. The chain couples TRBV5-1 to TRBJ2-3; 8 bases agree with TRBD1. Germline V gene sequence: CDR1 SGHRS, CDR2 YFSETQ. This CDR3 has 15 residues. Losses at the gene ends were 2 bases for V and 1 base for J; bases not matched to a gene: 3. The CDR3 spells CASSLQGVGTDTQYF. Here the CDR3 DNA reads TGCGCCAGCAGCTTACAGGGGGTAGGCACAGATACGCAGTATTTT.

The V call is TRBV11-3, the J call TRBJ2-1; TRBD1 or TRBD2 may be the D gene (5 bases each). Trimming took 5 bases from V and 7 from J, leaving 15 bases between them. The germline CDR1 and CDR2 sequences are SGHNT and YENEEA. This CDR3 region has 14 residues. This CDR3 is CASSLGRGPNEQFF. For the CDR3, the DNA is TGTGCCAGCAGCCTAGGCCGGGGACCGAATGAGCAGTTCTTC.

This rearrangement joins TRBV3-1 (or the pseudogene TRBV3-2) to TRBJ2-7; D is unresolved. Trimming cost V 2 bases and J 9 bases, with 20 bases left between them. Germline CDR1 LGHDT, CDR2 YNNKEL (reference sequence). The CDR3 spans 15 residues. CDR3 region: CASSQSTARLTTQYF. CDR3 bases: TGTGCCAGCAGCCAAAGCACAGCGAGACTTACGACGCAGTACTTC.

The V gene is TRBV6-5, the J gene TRBJ1-6, with D tentatively TRBD1 (6 bases). The CDR3 extends over 15 amino acids. V was trimmed by 6 bases and J by 6 bases, leaving 15 bases between them. Per the germline V gene, CDR1 is MNHEY and CDR2 is SVGAGI. The CDR3 sequence is CASREEDRRNSPLHF. The CDR3 DNA reads as TGTGCCAGCAGGGAGGAAGACAGGCGTAATTCACCCCTCCACTTT.

This clone appeared once. The gene calls are TRBV14 and TRBJ1-2; 8 positions agree with TRBD1. The CDR3 is made up of 15 amino acids. Germline V gives CDR1 SGHDN, CDR2 FVKESK. With 4 bases clipped from V and 4 bases from J, the junction kept 8 bases outside the gene matches. The DNA of the CDR3 is TGTGCCAGCAGCCCCATGCGCACAGGGGGCTATGGCTACACCTTC. This gives the protein CASSPMRTGGYGYTF.

The V call is TRBV11-2, the J call TRBJ1-2; D gene ambiguous. Trimming shortened V by 1 base and J by 4 bases, and 7 bases separated the two germline ends. CDR3 length: 13 amino acids. The germline V gene has CDR1 SGHAT and CDR2 FQNNGV. The CDR3 DNA reads as TGTGCCAGCAGCTTAGGACGGGTCTATGGCTACACCTTC. Amino acids: CASSLGRVYGYTF. The complete variable domain, with remaining parts taken from reference TRBV11-2 and TRBJ1-2, reads EAGVAQSPRYKIIEKRQSVAFWCNPISGHATLYWYQQILGQGPKLLIQFQNNGVVDDSQLPKDRFSAERLKGVDSTLKIQPAKLEDSAVYLCASSLGRVYGYTFGSGTRLTVV.

This chain uses TRBV25-1 with TRBJ1-4, with 8 bases that match TRBD1. The trim removed 3 bases at V and 5 bases at J, leaving 5 bases unmatched. This CDR3 comprises 15 residues. Germline CDR1 reads MGHDK; CDR2 reads SYGVNS. CDR3: CASSDPGTGNEKLFF. The CDR3 bases are TGTGCCAGCAGTGACCCCGGGACAGGAAATGAAAAACTGTTTTTT.

This clone turned up a few times. The chain employs TRBV27 and TRBJ1-6; 7 bases line up with TRBD1. CDR3 length: 15 residues. J lost 6 bases, V lost 1 base, and 3 bases had no gene match. Germline CDR1 reads MNHEY; CDR2 reads SMNVEV (reference sequence). The CDR3 DNA reads as TGTGCCAGCAGTTTATTAGGGGGCGGTAATTCACCCCTCCACTTT. It encodes CASSLLGGGNSPLHF.

This chain joins TRBV6-6 and TRBJ2-3; either TRBD1 or TRBD2 may supply D (6 bases each). Per germline, CDR1 MNHNY and CDR2 SVGAGI (reference sequence). This CDR3 spans 19 amino acids. Trimming took off 5 bases at V and 1 base at J, with 25 bases between the two ends. This CDR3 reads CASSPRALTGGSGTDTQYF. The DNA of the CDR3 is TGTGCCAGCAGTCCCCGAGCCCTGACAGGAGGGTCCGGCACAGATACGCAGTATTTT.

V gene TRBV14 combines with J gene TRBJ1-2, with D unresolved. The CDR3 spans 12 residues. The germline V gene encodes CDR1 SGHDN and CDR2 FVKESK. The ends were cut back, 5 bases at V and 7 bases at J, with 11 bases in the middle. This CDR3 reads CASSVGDFGYTF. The CDR3 nucleotides read TGTGCCAGCAGCGTCGGGGATTTTGGCTACACCTTC.

This rearrangement joins TRBV20-1 to TRBJ2-2, with D uncertain. Per germline, CDR1 DFQATT and CDR2 SNEGSKA (reference sequence). The V and J ends lost 6 bases and 6 bases respectively, with 8 bases between them. The CDR3 contains 11 residues. DNA for the CDR3: TGCAGTGCGGGGATCGCCGGGGAGCTGTTTTTT. Amino acid sequence: CSAGIAGELFF.